Following are 25 T cell receptor beta chains from one sample sequenced in a study of blood T cell repertoires in COVID-19. Using immunoSEQ multiplex PCR, the repertoire was profiled, and TCRdb retains in-frame clones only, with some absent. This sample has around 79,000 clones, with around 89% found just once. Sample: peripheral blood. The receptors stem from a man aged 70-80 years with active or convalescent COVID-19.

The V and J genes are TRBV28 and TRBJ1-2; tentatively, D is TRBD1 (5 bases). With 9 bases removed from V and 4 bases from J, the gap between germline ends came to 12 bases. The length of the CDR3 is 12 residues. Looked up from germline, CDR1 is MDHEN and CDR2 is SYDVKM. The CDR3 nucleotides are TGTGCCAGTACCCAGGGAGGCTATGGCTACACCTTC. Translation gives CASTQGGYGYTF.

This rearrangement joins TRBV5-4 to TRBJ2-5; 9 nucleotides match TRBD2. Per germline, CDR1 SGHNT and CDR2 YYREEE (reference sequence). The ends lost 1 base at V and 4 bases at J; junction bases unmatched: 8. The CDR3 consists of 16 residues. The DNA for the CDR3 is TGTGCCAGCAGCTTGTTTAGCGGGAGTTTGGTAGAGACCCAGTACTTC. Amino acids: CASSLFSGSLVETQYF.

This clone was seen a few times. The chain couples TRBV18 to TRBJ1-2, with 10 bases that match TRBD1. Losses at the gene ends were 3 bases for V and 7 bases for J; bases not matched to a gene: 17. Germline assignment: CDR1 KGHSH and CDR2 LQKENI. This CDR3 is 18 amino acids long. The CDR3 DNA sequence: TGTGCCAGCTCACCCCGCCCGGGACAGGGGCCAAGGGGGGTTGGCTACACCTTC. It yields the protein CASSPRPGQGPRGVGYTF.

This clone has only one observation. V is TRBV30 and J is TRBJ2-3; 8 bases match TRBD2. This CDR3 region has 13 residues. J gave up 4 bases and V 4 bases, and 4 bases lay outside the gene matches. Germline CDR1 GTSNPN, CDR2 SVGIG (reference sequence). This chain's CDR3 is CAWTGGWADTQYF. CDR3 nucleotides: TGTGCCTGGACGGGAGGGTGGGCAGATACGCAGTATTTT.

This clone was recorded once. This chain uses TRBV29-1 with TRBJ1-2; 8 nucleotides line up with TRBD1. The J segment lost 3 bases and the V segment lost 7 bases, leaving 10 bases of the junction unmatched. The CDR3 is 14 amino acids. Germline V gene lookup returns CDR1 SQVTM and CDR2 ANQGSEA. In DNA form, the CDR3 reads TGCAGCGCGATCCCCCGGGACAGGCACTATGGCTACACCTTC. Encoded protein: CSAIPRDRHYGYTF.

The chain is built from TRBV5-5 and TRBJ2-3; D unclear. Germline V CDR1 and CDR2: SGHKS, YYEKEE (reference sequence). V lost 0 bases and J 4 bases, leaving 9 bases between the germline ends. The CDR3 consists of 14 residues. In DNA form, the CDR3 reads TGTGCCAGCAGCTTGGCGCAAGAGGCAGATACGCAGTATTTT. This codes for CASSLAQEADTQYF. Combining the CDR3 with reference TRBV5-5 and TRBJ2-3 gives the whole variable domain DAGVTQSPTHLIKTRGQQVTLRCSPISGHKSVSWYQQVLGQGPQFIFQYYEKEERGRGNFPDRFSARQFPNYSSELNVNALLLGDSALYLCASSLAQEADTQYFGPGTRLTVL.

The V call is TRBV4-1, the J call TRBJ1-1; TRBD1 agrees at 11 bases. Germline V CDR1 and CDR2: MGHRA, YSYEKL. This CDR3 has 16 residues. The V gene end was trimmed by 3 bases and the J gene end by 0 bases; junction bases not matched to a gene: 3. The chain's CDR3 is CASSHGTGGMNTEAFF. CDR3 nucleotides: TGCGCCAGCAGCCATGGGACAGGGGGGATGAACACTGAAGCTTTCTTT.

The CDR3 loop reads CASSLDGIGTEAFF. The CDR3 DNA is TGCGCCAGCAGCTTGGACGGGATTGGGACTGAAGCTTTCTTT. This rearrangement joins TRBV5-1 to TRBJ1-1; D is unresolved. Deletions cut 0 bases from V and 5 bases from J, with 11 bases between. CDR3 length: 14 amino acids. CDR1 and CDR2 from the germline V gene are SGHRS and YFSETQ.

This chain links TRBV30 with TRBJ2-3; D gene ambiguous. The CDR3 is 11 amino acids. The germline CDR1 and CDR2 sequences are GTSNPN and SVGIG (reference sequence). Between the trimmed V and J ends, which lost 2 bases and 6 bases, there was a span of 6 bases. CDR3 region: CAWSPLDTQYF. Here the CDR3 DNA reads TGTGCCTGGAGTCCTCTGGATACGCAGTATTTT.

The chain links TRBV28 to TRBJ1-4; D might be TRBD1 (6 bases). CDR1 MDHEN and CDR2 SYDVKM come from the germline V gene. V was pared by 5 bases and J by 5 bases, with 15 bases between. The CDR3 sequence is 15 residues long. CDR3 region: CASSRGGSENEKLFF. The DNA of the CDR3 is TGTGCCAGCAGTAGGGGGGGCAGTGAGAATGAAAAACTGTTTTTT.

This chain uses TRBV27 with TRBJ1-2; 7 bases agree with TRBD1. The CDR3 extends over 14 amino acids. From germline, CDR1 is MNHEY and CDR2 SMNVEV (reference sequence). Trimming cost V 3 bases and J 4 bases; bases outside gene matches: 5. The CDR3 DNA is TGTGCCAGCAGTTTCTTACAGGGGAGCTATGGCTACACCTTC. The encoded protein is CASSFLQGSYGYTF.

This chain connects TRBV5-4 to TRBJ2-7; 7 nucleotides match TRBD2. The length of the CDR3 is 14 residues. The germline gives CDR1 SGHNT, CDR2 YYREEE (reference sequence). The V gene end was trimmed by 0 bases and the J gene end by 2 bases; junction bases not matched to a gene: 2. The CDR3 spells CASSLGGSTYEQYF. The CDR3 coding sequence is TGTGCCAGCAGCTTGGGCGGGAGTACCTACGAGCAGTACTTC. Full variable domain (missing parts from reference TRBV5-4 and TRBJ2-7): ETGVTQSPTHLIKTRGQQVTLRCSSQSGHNTVSWYQQALGQGPQFIFQYYREEENGRGNFPPRFSGLQFPNYSSELNVNALELDDSALYLCASSLGGSTYEQYFGPGTRLTVT.

This chain uses TRBV5-4 with TRBJ2-7, with 11 bases that match TRBD1. The V gene's germline CDR1 is SGHNT and CDR2 YYREEE (reference sequence). Trimming removed 4 bases from V and 2 bases from J; junction bases left unmatched: 2. The CDR3 contains 14 residues. The CDR3 DNA is TGTGCCAGCAGCCGGGACAGGGGGGCCTACGAGCAGTACTTC. Translated, it gives CASSRDRGAYEQYF.

For the CDR3, the DNA is TGTGCCAGCAGTTCGATGGGACAGGGGAGTTATGGCTACACCTTC. Amino acids: CASSSMGQGSYGYTF. This rearrangement joins TRBV28 to TRBJ1-2; 10 nucleotides align to TRBD1. This CDR3 has 15 amino acids. Germline CDR1 and CDR2: MDHEN and SYDVKM. V shed 4 bases, J shed 5 bases, and the junction held 7 bases outside the gene matches.

The chain joins TRBV5-5 to TRBJ1-5, with D uncertain. CDR3 length: 16 residues. The germline V and J ends were trimmed by 5 bases and 1 base, with 16 bases remaining between them. Germline lookup yields CDR1 SGHKS and CDR2 YYEKEE (reference sequence). Here the CDR3 reads CASRRTPDISNQPQHF. CDR3 nucleotides: TGTGCCAGCAGAAGAACCCCCGACATAAGCAATCAGCCCCAGCATTTT.

V usage is TRBV5-4 and J usage is TRBJ2-3; the D gene is possibly TRBD2 (5 bases). In germline, CDR1 is SGHNT, CDR2 YYREEE (reference sequence). The V end was cut by 1 base, the J end by 0 bases, with 12 bases between. The CDR3 has 16 residues. In DNA, the CDR3 is TGTGCCAGCAGCTTGACGCCGGGATACAGCACAGATACGCAGTATTTT. Translated: CASSLTPGYSTDTQYF.

V is TRBV5-8 and J is TRBJ2-7, with 7 bases fitting TRBD2. The CDR3 covers 15 residues. The V gene end was trimmed by 0 bases and the J gene end by 3 bases; junction bases not matched to a gene: 6. CDR1 is SGHTS and CDR2 is YDEGEE in the germline V gene. The CDR3 loop reads CASSLGGLEVYEQYF. The CDR3 DNA reads as TGTGCCAGCAGCTTGGGAGGACTAGAGGTCTACGAGCAGTACTTC.

V gene TRBV19 combines with J gene TRBJ1-5; 8 bases agree with TRBD1. Losses at the gene ends were 9 bases for V and 0 bases for J; bases not matched to a gene: 13. The CDR3 covers 17 residues. In germline, CDR1 is LNHDA, CDR2 SQIVND (reference sequence). The CDR3 region has the DNA TGTGCCAGCGCTAAGAACCGACAGGGGAATAGCAATCAGCCCCAGCATTTT. This encodes CASAKNRQGNSNQPQHF.

The J gene is TRBJ1-1, the V gene TRBV9, with a tentative D call TRBD1 (6 bases). V dropped 0 bases and J dropped 1 base, with 10 bases sitting between them. Germline lookup yields CDR1 SGDLS and CDR2 YYNGEE. The CDR3 covers 15 residues. CDR3 sequence: CASSVGWDKNTEAFF. The CDR3 DNA is TGTGCCAGCAGCGTAGGTTGGGACAAGAACACTGAAGCTTTCTTT. Full variable domain (missing parts from reference TRBV9 and TRBJ1-1): DSGVTQTPKHLITATGQRVTLRCSPRSGDLSVYWYQQSLDQGLQFLIQYYNGEERAKGNILERFSAQQFPDLHSELNLSSLELGDSALYFCASSVGWDKNTEAFFGQGTRLTVV.

The chain couples TRBV9 to TRBJ2-3; the D gene is possibly TRBD2 (7 bases). Germline assignment: CDR1 SGDLS and CDR2 YYNGEE. Trimming took off 0 bases at V and 5 bases at J, with 25 bases between the two ends. The CDR3 has 19 amino acids. The CDR3, as DNA: TGTGCCAGCAGCGTAGGTCTGGGGGGGCTAAGGACCCGAGAAGATACGCAGTATTTT. It codes for CASSVGLGGLRTREDTQYF.

In DNA form, the CDR3 reads TGTGCCAGCAGACCTCTAGGGGCCTCTAGCACAGATACGCAGTATTTT. Translation: CASRPLGASSTDTQYF. The chain combines TRBV28 with TRBJ2-3; a possible D gene is TRBD1 (5 bases). In germline, CDR1 is MDHEN, CDR2 SYDVKM. CDR3 length: 16 amino acids. The ends were cut back, 6 bases at V and 0 bases at J, with 16 bases in the middle.

The rearrangement joins TRBV19 to TRBJ2-2; D remains ambiguous. The CDR3 has 15 amino acids. Germline V gene sequence: CDR1 LNHDA, CDR2 SQIVND (reference sequence). V dropped 1 base and J dropped 5 bases, with 11 bases sitting between them. CDR3: CASSIVETGTGELFF. The CDR3, as DNA: TGTGCCAGTAGTATAGTTGAGACTGGAACCGGGGAGCTGTTTTTT. The variable domain in full, completed from reference TRBV19 and TRBJ2-2, reads DGGITQSPKYLFRKEGQNVTLSCEQNLNHDAMYWYRQDPGQGLRLIYYSQIVNDFQKGDIAEGYSVSREKKESFPLTVTSAQKNPTAFYLCASSIVETGTGELFFGEGSRLTVL.

The CDR3 sequence is CASSKITSGKKETQYF. DNA of the CDR3: TGTGCCAGCAGCAAAATCACTAGCGGGAAAAAAGAGACCCAGTACTTC. The rearrangement links TRBV21-1 to TRBJ2-5; TRBD2, the D gene given by the table, was not confirmed from the DNA. TRBV21-1 is shown as a pseudogene. This CDR3 has 16 residues.

The chain employs TRBV21-1 and TRBJ1-5. TRBV21-1 is assigned pseudogene status. The CDR3 contains 16 residues. CDR3 loop: CARINNGGQSNQPQHF. DNA of the CDR3: TGTGCCAGGATCAATAACGGGGGGCAGAGCAATCAGCCCCAGCATTTT.

The chain joins TRBV27 to TRBJ2-2; D is perhaps TRBD2 (6 bases). The CDR3 is made up of 12 amino acids. The V and J ends lost 10 bases and 6 bases respectively, with 12 bases between them. In germline, CDR1 is MNHEY, CDR2 SMNVEV (reference sequence). This CDR3 reads CATGGRAGELFF. CDR3 DNA: TGTGCCACCGGGGGTCGGGCCGGGGAGCTGTTTTTT.